This T cell receptor beta chain is drawn from a study of T cells after posttransplantation cyclophosphamide. Study conclusions and caveats: Blood and skin or GI T cell repertoires showed limited TRB overlap.

Method: immunoSEQ multiplex PCR; TCRdb's copy keeps in-frame clones and lacks some. The table records more than 60,000 clones, over 85% of them present only once. Worth noting for this clone: Its antigen is undetermined.

This CDR3 contains 16 residues. Trimming stripped 0 bases from V and 4 bases from J, with 12 bases between. Germline V gene sequence: CDR1 LGHNA, CDR2 YNFKEQ. Material for sequencing was PBMCs. V and J are TRBV4-2 and TRBJ2-2, with D tentatively TRBD1 (6 bases). This clonotype was sampled from a woman in her thirties in good health and a related stem cell transplant donor. The CDR3 DNA reads TGTGCCAGCAGCCAAGACCCCACAGGGTTCACCGGGGAGCTGTTTTTT. It yields the protein CASSQDPTGFTGELFF.